The T cell receptor (beta chain) under discussion was sequenced for a study of T cell changes during pregnancy in multiple sclerosis. The CDR3 has 15 amino acids. V gave up 4 bases and J gave up 6 bases; unmatched junction bases: 10. Germline V lookup: CDR1 KGHSH, CDR2 LQKENI. Assay used: immunoSEQ multiplex PCR; TCRdb lists only in-frame clones, some missing. The sample carries some 47,000 clones, around 90% recorded once. The chain uses TRBV18 and TRBJ2-7, with 9 bases matching TRBD1. This clonotype was sampled from a female donor with multiple sclerosis, enrolled in a pregnancy study. The source was peripheral blood, collected in the first trimester of pregnancy. Here the CDR3 reads CASSLLQGALGEQYF. For the CDR3, the DNA is TGTGCCAGCTCACTGCTACAGGGGGCTCTGGGCGAGCAGTACTTC.